This TCR beta chain was recorded in a study of glioma-infiltrating T cells after dendritic cell vaccination. Time point described: after dendritic cell vaccination, including at tumor progression/relapse. Sequenced by immunoSEQ multiplex PCR; TCRdb stores in-frame clones only, minus some. The table lists 55,000 to 75,000 clones, approximately 80% of them singletons. In germline, CDR1 is SGHNT, CDR2 YYREEE (reference sequence). The CDR3 sequence is 16 residues long. With V trimmed by 3 bases and J by 2 bases, 8 bases remained unmatched. This clonotype was obtained from a human donor with glioblastoma. The sequences come from blood, collected after dendritic cell vaccination. The rearrangement links TRBV5-4 to TRBJ2-5; 9 bases are a match to TRBD2. The CDR3 reads CASSSPAGGSQETQYF. CDR3 in DNA: TGTGCCAGCAGCTCGCCAGCGGGGGGTAGTCAAGAGACCCAGTACTTC.